This T cell receptor beta chain appears in the sequencing data of a study of blood T cells in healthy people across ages. CDR1 MNHEY and CDR2 SVGAGI come from the germline V gene. V shed 6 bases and J shed 6 bases, with 17 bases lying between them. This CDR3 contains 14 residues. Through a sample-barcoded 5' primer and a J-beta primer mix, a second PCR was run for roughly 6 to 12 cycles. A template-switch adaptor containing 12 random nucleotides labeled each cDNA molecule. From the 5' RACE reads, TCRdb called clonotypes with MiXCR, one entry per CDR3 protein. The data show 950,000 to 1,200,000 distinct CDR3 sequences, around two fifths seen once.

The V call is TRBV6-5, the J call TRBJ1-2; tentative D call: TRBD1 (5 bases). The sequence derives from a man between 18 and 29 years old in good health. The sequenced material came from blood. The CDR3 DNA sequence: TGTGCCAGCAGAGTACGTCCAGGGTGTGATGGCTACACCTTC. The encoded protein is CASRVRPGCDGYTF.